A single sample is the source of the 20 T cell receptor beta chains below, sequenced in a study of response to subunit inactivated influenza vaccine. TCRdb re-called the RT-PCR reads with MiXCR, one entry per CDR3 protein. Of 500,000 or so distinct CDR3 sequences in the sample, more than 15% were seen once. This specimen was CD4+ T cells sorted from PBMCs, taken less than 30 months after vaccination. These TCRs come from a man aged 50 to 75 who received an inactivated influenza vaccine.

This clonotype came up a few times. The chain couples TRBV29-1 to TRBJ1-2; D is uncertain. The V end was cut by 5 bases, the J end by 5 bases, with 12 bases between. This CDR3 is 12 amino acids long. Germline CDR1 reads SQVTM; CDR2 reads ANQGSEA. CDR3 in amino acids: CSVMAVQYGYTF. CDR3 nucleotide sequence: TGCAGCGTTATGGCAGTCCAATATGGCTACACCTTC.

The chain employs TRBV5-1 and TRBJ1-1; D may be TRBD1 (6 bases). V lost 1 base and J 2 bases, leaving 15 bases between the germline ends. The CDR3 has 16 amino acids. The germline V gene has CDR1 SGHRS and CDR2 YFSETQ. CDR3 in DNA: TGCGCCAGCAGCTTGACAGGGAGAGGGGTCAACACTGAAGCTTTCTTT. Its protein product is CASSLTGRGVNTEAFF.

The genes are TRBV7-6 and TRBJ1-3; no clear D gene. From germline, CDR1 is SGHVS and CDR2 FNYEAQ. This CDR3 is built from 16 residues. V shed 0 bases and J shed 0 bases, with 9 bases lying between them. The CDR3 region has the DNA TGTGCCAGCAGCTTAGCTGCAGTAGACTCTGGAAACACCATATATTTT. It specifies CASSLAAVDSGNTIYF.

This clonotype was detected many times. V gene TRBV20-1 combines with J gene TRBJ2-7; 9 nucleotides line up with TRBD2. Germline V gene data show CDR1 as DFQATT and CDR2 as SNEGSKA (reference sequence). This CDR3 has 15 residues. V was pared by 0 bases and J by 7 bases, with 10 bases of the junction left unmatched. The CDR3 coding sequence is TGCAGTGCTAGAGATCCGGCGGGAGGGGCTCGGGAGCAGTACTTC. This sequence encodes CSARDPAGGAREQYF.

Only a few counts were recorded for this clonotype. The chain employs TRBV18 and TRBJ2-7, with a possible D match to TRBD2 (6 bases). The CDR3 is 17 residues long. V was shortened by 2 bases and J by 3 bases, with 20 bases between the two germline ends. Germline CDR1 and CDR2: KGHSH and LQKENI. Written as DNA, the CDR3 is TGTGCCAGCTCACCATTTGCTAGTTCGGGAGCTGGCTACGAGCAGTACTTC. Protein sequence: CASSPFASSGAGYEQYF.

This rearrangement joins TRBV14 to TRBJ1-1; TRBD1 matches 10 bases. The CDR3 loop spans 14 amino acids. V lost 1 base to trimming and J lost 10 bases; unmatched junction nucleotides: 6. Germline V gives CDR1 SGHDN, CDR2 FVKESK. The CDR3, as DNA: TGTGCCAGCAGCCAAGTTCCGGGACAGGGGAGAGCTTTCTTT. The encoded protein is CASSQVPGQGRAFF.

The chain is built from TRBV5-1 and TRBJ2-7; TRBD2 aligns across 7 bases. The V and J ends lost 6 bases and 1 base, in that order; junction bases with no gene match: 7. This CDR3 has 14 residues. The germline V gene encodes CDR1 SGHRS and CDR2 YFSETQ. The CDR3 is CASKGSGGSYEQYF. The CDR3, as DNA: TGCGCCAGCAAGGGATCGGGGGGTTCCTACGAGCAGTACTTC.

The sample holds many counts of this clonotype. At one of its ends the junction is not consistent with the germline gene, which may arise from a read error. This chain uses TRBV5-1 with TRBJ1-5, with no clear D. The CDR3 sequence is 14 residues long. Germline V gene data show CDR1 as SGHRS and CDR2 as YFSETQ. CDR3 sequence: CASSLGQANQPQHF. The CDR3 nucleotides read TGTGCCAGCAGCTTAGGCCAGGCTAATCAGCCCCAGCATTTT.

This chain uses TRBV4-2 with TRBJ2-1; a weak D match, TRBD2 (5 bases). This CDR3 is built from 14 residues. Trimming left V 0 bases short and J 7 bases short, with 10 bases between. CDR1 is LGHNA, CDR2 YNFKEQ, per germline. The CDR3: CASSQDRLANEQFF. CDR3 nucleotide sequence: TGTGCCAGCAGCCAAGATCGGTTAGCGAATGAGCAGTTCTTC.

This clonotype appeared many times. The chain couples TRBV18 to TRBJ2-5; D uncertain. The V end was cut by 6 bases, the J end by 0 bases, with 8 bases between. Per the germline V gene, CDR1 is KGHSH and CDR2 is LQKENI. CDR3 size: 13 residues. The CDR3 region is CASSQQHQETQYF. DNA of the CDR3: TGTGCCAGCTCGCAACAGCACCAAGAGACCCAGTACTTC.

This clonotype was detected many times. The CDR3 reads CSVEVGYQGGELFF. As DNA, the CDR3 is TGCAGCGTTGAAGTGGGGTATCAAGGCGGGGAGCTGTTTTTT. The rearrangement links TRBV29-1 to TRBJ2-2; D is unclear. With 1 base removed from V and 7 bases from J, the gap between germline ends came to 13 bases. CDR3 length equals 14 residues. Germline V gene lookup returns CDR1 SQVTM and CDR2 ANQGSEA.

V gene TRBV7-6 combines with J gene TRBJ1-1; a weak D match, TRBD1 (5 bases). Trimming left V 1 base short and J 2 bases short, with 17 bases between. The CDR3 is made up of 17 amino acids. CDR1 is SGHVS and CDR2 is FNYEAQ in the germline V gene. CDR3 in amino acids: CASSLGGISHPNTEAFF. In DNA form, the CDR3 reads TGTGCCAGCAGCTTAGGGGGGATTTCCCACCCAAACACTGAAGCTTTCTTT.

This clonotype was observed at least ten times. The chain carries TRBV4-3 and TRBJ2-2, with D tentatively TRBD2 (5 bases). V lost 2 bases, J lost 1 base, and 5 bases lay in between. Germline V gene sequence: CDR1 LGHNA, CDR2 YSLEER. CDR3 length: 14 residues. The CDR3 region is CASSQSGNTGELFF. CDR3 nucleotides: TGCGCCAGCAGCCAAAGCGGGAACACCGGGGAGCTGTTTTTT.

The chain is built from TRBV3-1 and TRBJ2-1; 10 bases line up with TRBD2. This CDR3 is 16 amino acids long. Looked up from germline, CDR1 is LGHDT and CDR2 is YNNKEL (reference sequence). With 0 bases clipped from V and 7 bases from J, the junction kept 6 bases outside the gene matches. CDR3: CASSQEALAGVNEQFF. In nucleotides, the CDR3 is TGTGCCAGCAGCCAAGAAGCGCTAGCGGGAGTGAATGAGCAGTTCTTC.

This clonotype has a handful of counts. The chain links TRBV12-3 or TRBV12-4 to TRBJ2-1; 7 bases fit TRBD1. V dropped 5 bases and J dropped 5; count of bases not matched to a gene: 12. The CDR3 loop spans 16 amino acids. The CDR3 spells CASSPSTGFINNEQFF. CDR3 in DNA: TGTGCCAGCAGTCCCTCGACAGGGTTCATTAACAATGAGCAGTTCTTC.

This clonotype was recorded a few times. The V call is TRBV29-1, the J call TRBJ1-2; D gene uncertain. Germline CDR1 is SQVTM and CDR2 is ANQGSEA. V was trimmed by 1 base and J by 8 bases, leaving 11 bases between them. The CDR3 spans 12 residues. The CDR3 nucleotides read TGCAGCGTTGAAGCTGGCAGAGCCGGCTACACCTTC. Its protein product is CSVEAGRAGYTF.

In nucleotides, the CDR3 is TGTGCCGGCAATGAGGCGGGGGGCCCAGATACGCAGTATTTT. This translates into CAGNEAGGPDTQYF. V is TRBV5-6 and J is TRBJ2-3; 8 bases fit TRBD2. This CDR3 has 14 amino acids. Germline assignment: CDR1 SGHDT and CDR2 YYEEEE. V lost 10 bases and J lost 4; bases outside the gene matches: 11.

This clonotype has ten or more counts. The J gene is TRBJ1-5, the V gene TRBV28, with 8 bases fitting TRBD1. With 6 bases clipped from V and 2 bases from J, the junction kept 6 bases outside the gene matches. Per the germline V gene, CDR1 is MDHEN and CDR2 is SYDVKM. The CDR3 runs 15 residues. This CDR3 reads CASSLLTGGNQPQHF. CDR3 coding DNA: TGTGCCAGCAGCCTGTTGACAGGGGGCAATCAGCCCCAGCATTTT. The whole variable domain, filled in from reference TRBV28 and TRBJ1-5, reads DVKVTQSSRYLVKRTGEKVFLECVQDMDHENMFWYRQDPGLGLRLIYFSYDVKMKEKGDIPEGYSVSREKKERFSLILESASTNQTSMYLCASSLLTGGNQPQHFGDGTRLSIL.

The V call is TRBV29-1, the J call TRBJ1-1; 7 bases align to TRBD1. Trimming removed 1 base from V and 5 bases from J; junction bases left unmatched: 4. Germline loops: CDR1 SQVTM, CDR2 ANQGSEA. The CDR3 totals 13 residues. The CDR3 region is CSVEGQGGTEAFF. DNA of the CDR3: TGCAGCGTTGAAGGGCAGGGGGGGACTGAAGCTTTCTTT.

This clonotype was observed a few times. V is TRBV2 and J is TRBJ1-1; possibly TRBD1 for D (5 bases). The CDR3 is made up of 15 amino acids. Trimming pared 4 bases from V and 1 base from J, leaving 13 bases between. The germline V gene has CDR1 SNHLY and CDR2 FYNNEI. The CDR3 nucleotides read TGTGCCAGCAGTGGAGATAGGGGCGCGAACACTGAAGCTTTCTTT. This translates into CASSGDRGANTEAFF.